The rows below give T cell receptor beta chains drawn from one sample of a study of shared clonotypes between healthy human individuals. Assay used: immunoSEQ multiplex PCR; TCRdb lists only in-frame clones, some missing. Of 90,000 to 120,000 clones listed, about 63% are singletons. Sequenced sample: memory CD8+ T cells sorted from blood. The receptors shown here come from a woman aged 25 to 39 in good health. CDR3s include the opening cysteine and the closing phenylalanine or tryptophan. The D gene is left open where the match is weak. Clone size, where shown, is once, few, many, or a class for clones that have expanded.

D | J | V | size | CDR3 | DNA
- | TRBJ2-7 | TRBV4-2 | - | CASSPSRGTGDYEQYF | TGTGCCAGCAGCCCGTCGCGGGGGACAGGAGATTACGAGCAGTACTTC
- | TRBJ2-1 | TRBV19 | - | CASTRYSYNEQFF | TGTGCCAGTACACGTTATTCCTACAATGAGCAGTTCTTC
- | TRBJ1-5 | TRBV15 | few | CATSRGTANQPQHF | TGTGCCACCAGCAGAGGGACAGCTAATCAGCCCCAGCATTTT
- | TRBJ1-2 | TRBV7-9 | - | CASSLVMGRLYTF | TGTGCCAGCAGCTTAGTGATGGGGCGGCTATACACCTTC
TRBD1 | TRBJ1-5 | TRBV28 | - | CASHGRGPGNQPQHF | TGTGCCAGCCACGGCAGGGGGCCCGGCAATCAGCCCCAGCATTTT
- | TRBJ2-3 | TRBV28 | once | CASSLDRSSTDTQYF | TGTGCCAGCAGCCTAGACAGATCTAGCACAGATACGCAGTATTTT
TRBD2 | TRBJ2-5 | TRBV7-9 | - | CASSPREVQETQYF | TGTGCCAGCAGCCCTCGGGAGGTCCAAGAGACCCAGTACTTC
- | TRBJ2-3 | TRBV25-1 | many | CASSERDRSSTDTQYF | TGTGCCAGCAGTGAAAGGGACCGCTCTAGCACAGATACGCAGTATTTT
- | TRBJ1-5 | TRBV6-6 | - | CASTLGGGNQPQHF | TGTGCCAGCACCCTCGGGGGGGGCAATCAGCCCCAGCATTTT
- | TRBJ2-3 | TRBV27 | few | CASSPGTSTDTQYF | TGTGCCAGCAGTCCTGGGACTAGCACAGATACGCAGTATTTT
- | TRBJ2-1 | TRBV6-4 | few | CASSELANNEQFF | TGTGCCAGCAGTGAACTAGCAAACAATGAGCAGTTCTTC
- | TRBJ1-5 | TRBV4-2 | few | CASAQTGTSNQPQHF | TGTGCCAGCGCCCAAACCGGGACAAGCAATCAGCCCCAGCATTTT
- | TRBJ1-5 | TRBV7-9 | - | CASSLVGQPQHF | TGTGCCAGCAGCTTAGTTGGGCAGCCCCAGCATTTT
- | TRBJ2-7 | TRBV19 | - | CASSSGGLQNEQYF | TGTGCCAGTAGTTCCGGAGGACTTCAGAACGAGCAGTACTTC
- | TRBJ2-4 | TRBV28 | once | CASSLWGLAKNIQYF | TGTGCCAGCAGTTTATGGGGGCTAGCCAAAAACATTCAGTACTTC
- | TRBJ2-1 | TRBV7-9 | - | CASSLYPVPPFF | TGTGCCAGCAGCTTATACCCCGTACCACCGTTCTTC
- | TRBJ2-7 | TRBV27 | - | CASSFGTAEPYEQYF | TGTGCCAGCAGTTTTGGCACAGCAGAGCCCTACGAGCAGTACTTC
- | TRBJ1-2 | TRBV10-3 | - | CAISEVTNYGYTF | TGTGCCATCAGTGAAGTGACTAACTATGGCTACACCTTC
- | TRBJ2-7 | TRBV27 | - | CASSTQWDSSYEQYF | TGTGCCAGCAGTACCCAATGGGACTCCTCCTACGAGCAGTACTTC
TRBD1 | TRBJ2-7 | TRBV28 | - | CATHTLRQGKGEQYF | TGTGCCACCCACACCCTAAGACAGGGGAAGGGGGAGCAGTACTTC
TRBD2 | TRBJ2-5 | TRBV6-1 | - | CASSATSGSSETQYF | TGTGCCAGCAGTGCGACTAGCGGGAGTTCAGAGACCCAGTACTTC
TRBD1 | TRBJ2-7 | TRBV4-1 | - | CASSQGQGAYEQYF | TGCGCCAGCAGCCAGGGACAGGGCGCCTACGAGCAGTACTTC
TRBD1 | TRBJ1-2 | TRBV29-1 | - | CSVGQGGSEYGYTF | TGCAGCGTTGGACAGGGGGGTTCGGAATATGGCTACACCTTC
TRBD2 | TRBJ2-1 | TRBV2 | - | CASRIAGGEYNEQFF | TGTGCCAGCAGAATAGCGGGAGGGGAATACAATGAGCAGTTCTTC
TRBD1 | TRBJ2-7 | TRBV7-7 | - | CASSLVPGGIYEQYF | TGTGCCAGCAGCTTAGTTCCAGGGGGCATATACGAGCAGTACTTC
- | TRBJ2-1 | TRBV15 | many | CATSRDPDGLYNEQFF | TGTGCCACCAGCAGAGATCCCGACGGACTTTACAATGAGCAGTTCTTC
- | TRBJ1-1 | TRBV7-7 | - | CASSQVPSGEAFF | TGTGCCAGCAGCCAGGTTCCCTCCGGTGAAGCTTTCTTT
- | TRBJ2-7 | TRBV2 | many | CASKAYEQYF | TGTGCCAGCAAAGCCTACGAGCAGTACTTC
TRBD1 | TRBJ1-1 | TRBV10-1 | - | CASRGDRDGPHTEAFF | TGCGCCAGCAGGGGGGACAGGGACGGACCCCACACTGAAGCTTTCTTT
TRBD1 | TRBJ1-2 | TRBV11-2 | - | CASSLFQGANYGYTF | TGTGCCAGCAGCTTATTTCAGGGGGCGAACTATGGCTACACCTTC
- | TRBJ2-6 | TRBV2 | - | CASGGPSGANVLTF | TGTGCCAGCGGCGGACCCTCTGGGGCCAACGTCCTGACTTTC
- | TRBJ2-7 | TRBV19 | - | CASSIVSLAMTTAYEQYF | TGTGCCAGTAGTATAGTTAGTTTGGCTATGACAACCGCATACGAGCAGTACTTC
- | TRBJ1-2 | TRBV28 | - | CASSPLRGPNYGYTF | TGTGCCAGCAGCCCTCTCCGGGGGCCTAACTATGGCTACACCTTC
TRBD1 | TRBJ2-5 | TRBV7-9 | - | CASSYTQGIETQYF | TGTGCCAGCAGCTATACACAGGGGATTGAGACCCAGTACTTC
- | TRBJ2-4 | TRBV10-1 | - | CASSESEGHIQYF | TGCGCCAGCAGTGAGTCAGAGGGACACATTCAGTACTTC